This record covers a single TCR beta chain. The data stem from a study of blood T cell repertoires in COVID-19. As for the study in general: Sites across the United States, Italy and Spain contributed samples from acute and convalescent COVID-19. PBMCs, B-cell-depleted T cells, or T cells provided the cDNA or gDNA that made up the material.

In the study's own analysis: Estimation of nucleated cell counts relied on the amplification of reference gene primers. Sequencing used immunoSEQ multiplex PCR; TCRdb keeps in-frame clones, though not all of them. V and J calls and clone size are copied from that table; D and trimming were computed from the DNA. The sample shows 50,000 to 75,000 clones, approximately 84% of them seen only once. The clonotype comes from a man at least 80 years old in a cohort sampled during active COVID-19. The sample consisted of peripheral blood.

The CDR3 loop reads CASSPKTEDNQPQHF. CDR3 nucleotides: TGTGCCAGCTCACCAAAGACTGAAGACAATCAGCCCCAGCATTTT. This chain uses TRBV18 with TRBJ1-5; no clear D. Germline CDR1 KGHSH, CDR2 LQKENI. Trimming left V 2 bases short and J 3 bases short, with 11 bases between. The CDR3 has 15 residues. Looking up the rest from reference TRBV18 and TRBJ1-5 gives the full variable domain: NAGVMQNPRHLVRRRGQEARLRCSPMKGHSHVYWYRQLPEEGLKFMVYLQKENIIDESGMPKERFSAEFPKEGPSILRIQQVVRGDSAAYFCASSPKTEDNQPQHFGDGTRLSIL.